This TCR beta chain originates from a study of chemoradiotherapy in HPV16-positive cancers. Study-level information: Candidate HPV-specific T-cell clones and common TCR motifs came from functional assays in a couple of HPV16-positive patients.

This clone was seen a few times. Its target is not known. The data were produced by immunoSEQ multiplex PCR, yet TCRdb's version contains in-frame clones alone and is incomplete. The sample consists of about 6,100 clones, roughly 73% of them appearing once. Study-level results: HPV-specific T cells were functionally defined from only two HPV16-positive patients. During treatment, candidate HPV-specific clones and E7-related motifs expanded in tumor.

Deletions cut 0 bases from V and 1 base from J, with 9 bases between. The CDR3 is 15 residues long. Per germline, CDR1 SGHRS and CDR2 YFSETQ. Sequenced here: tumor tissue, sampled from a patient who underwent chemoradiotherapy. The receptor's source is a human donor with HPV-associated anogenital cancer. The rearrangement links TRBV5-1 to TRBJ2-3; TRBD1 or TRBD2 may be the D gene (5 bases each). The CDR3 protein is CASSLEGTRTDTQYF. DNA for the CDR3: TGCGCCAGCAGCTTGGAGGGGACCCGCACAGATACGCAGTATTTT.